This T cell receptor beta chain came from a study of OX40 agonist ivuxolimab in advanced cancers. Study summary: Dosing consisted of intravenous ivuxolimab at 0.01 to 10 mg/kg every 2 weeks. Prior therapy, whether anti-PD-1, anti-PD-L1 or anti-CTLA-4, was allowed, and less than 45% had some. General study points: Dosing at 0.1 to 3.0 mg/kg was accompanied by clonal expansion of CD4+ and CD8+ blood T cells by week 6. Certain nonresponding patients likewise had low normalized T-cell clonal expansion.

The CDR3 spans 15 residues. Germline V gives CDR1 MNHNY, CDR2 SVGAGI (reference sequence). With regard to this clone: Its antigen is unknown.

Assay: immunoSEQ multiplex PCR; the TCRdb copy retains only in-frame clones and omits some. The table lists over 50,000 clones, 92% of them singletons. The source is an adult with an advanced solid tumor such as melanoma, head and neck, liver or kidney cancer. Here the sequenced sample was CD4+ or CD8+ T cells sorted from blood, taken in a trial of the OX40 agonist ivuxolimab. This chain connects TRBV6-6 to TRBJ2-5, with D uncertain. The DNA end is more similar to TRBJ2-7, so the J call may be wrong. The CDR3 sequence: CASSSDTLRSYEQYF. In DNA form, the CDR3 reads TGTGCCAGCAGTTCCGACACTTTAAGATCCTACGAGCAGTACTTC.